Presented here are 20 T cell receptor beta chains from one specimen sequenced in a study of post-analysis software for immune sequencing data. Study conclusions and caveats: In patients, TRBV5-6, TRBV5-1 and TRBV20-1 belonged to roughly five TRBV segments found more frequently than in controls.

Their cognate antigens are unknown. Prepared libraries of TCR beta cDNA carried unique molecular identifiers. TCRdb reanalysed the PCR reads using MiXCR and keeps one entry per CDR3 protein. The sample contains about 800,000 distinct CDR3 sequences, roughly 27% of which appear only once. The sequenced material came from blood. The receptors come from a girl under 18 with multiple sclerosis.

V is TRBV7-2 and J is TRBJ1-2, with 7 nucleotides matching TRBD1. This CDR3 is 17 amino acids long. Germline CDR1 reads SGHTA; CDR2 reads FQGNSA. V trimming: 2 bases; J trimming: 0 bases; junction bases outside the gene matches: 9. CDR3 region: CASSLNAGGRSNYGYTF. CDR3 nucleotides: TGTGCCAGCAGCTTAAATGCAGGGGGGAGGTCTAACTATGGCTACACCTTC.

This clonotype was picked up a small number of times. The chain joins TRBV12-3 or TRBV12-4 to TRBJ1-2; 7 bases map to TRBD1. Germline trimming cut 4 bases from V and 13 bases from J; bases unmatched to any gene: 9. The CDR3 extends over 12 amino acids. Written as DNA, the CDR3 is TGTGCCAGCAGTTCTCTGAGGGGACAGAGCACCTTC. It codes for CASSSLRGQSTF.

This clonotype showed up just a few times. CDR3 amino acids: CASHAGGEGYEQYF. The CDR3 DNA reads as TGTGCCAGCCACGCCGGGGGAGAGGGTTACGAGCAGTACTTC. The chain joins TRBV7-9 to TRBJ2-7; D possibly corresponds to TRBD2 (6 bases). The CDR3 totals 14 residues. Germline values: CDR1 SEHNR, CDR2 FQNEAQ (reference sequence). Deletions cut 8 bases from V and 4 bases from J, with 18 bases between.

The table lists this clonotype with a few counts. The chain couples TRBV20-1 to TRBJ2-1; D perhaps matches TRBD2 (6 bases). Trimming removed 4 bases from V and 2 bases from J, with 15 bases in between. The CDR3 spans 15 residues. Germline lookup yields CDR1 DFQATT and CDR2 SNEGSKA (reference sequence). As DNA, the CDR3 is TGCAGTGCTATTACGGTGGAGGGCCCCTACAATGAGCAGTTCTTC. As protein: CSAITVEGPYNEQFF.

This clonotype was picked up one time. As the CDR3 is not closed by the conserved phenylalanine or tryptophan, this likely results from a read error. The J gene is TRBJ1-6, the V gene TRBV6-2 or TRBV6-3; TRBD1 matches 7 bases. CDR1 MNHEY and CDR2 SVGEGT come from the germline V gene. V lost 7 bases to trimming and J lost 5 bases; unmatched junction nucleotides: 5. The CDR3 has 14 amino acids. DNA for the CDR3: TGTGCCAGCACTCGCGGACAGGATAATTCACCCCTCCACTTG. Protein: CASTRGQDNSPLHL.

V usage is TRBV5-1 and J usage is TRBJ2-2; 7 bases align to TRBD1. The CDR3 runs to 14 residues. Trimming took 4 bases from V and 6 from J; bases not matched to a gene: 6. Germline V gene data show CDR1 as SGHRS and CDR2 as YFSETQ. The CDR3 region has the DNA TGCGCCAGCAGCCCAACAGGGGTCCCCGGGGAGCTGTTTTTT. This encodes CASSPTGVPGELFF.

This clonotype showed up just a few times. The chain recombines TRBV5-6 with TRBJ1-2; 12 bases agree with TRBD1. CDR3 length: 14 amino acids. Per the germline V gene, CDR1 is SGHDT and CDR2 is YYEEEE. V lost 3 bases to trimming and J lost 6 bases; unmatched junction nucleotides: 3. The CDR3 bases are TGTGCCAGCAGCTGGGGACAGGGGGCCCATGGCTACACCTTC. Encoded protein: CASSWGQGAHGYTF. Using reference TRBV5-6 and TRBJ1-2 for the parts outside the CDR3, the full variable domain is DAGVTQSPTHLIKTRGQQVTLRCSPKSGHDTVSWYQQALGQGPQFIFQYYEEEERQRGNFPDRFSGHQFPNYSSELNVNALLLGDSALYLCASSWGQGAHGYTFGSGTRLTVV.

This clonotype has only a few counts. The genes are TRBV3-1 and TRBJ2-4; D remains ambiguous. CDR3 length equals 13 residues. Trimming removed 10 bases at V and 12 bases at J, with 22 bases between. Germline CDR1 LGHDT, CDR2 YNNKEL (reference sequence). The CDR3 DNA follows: TGTGCCACCAGTGTTGGTGGGTGGTCGTCTCAGTACTTC. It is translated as CATSVGGWSSQYF. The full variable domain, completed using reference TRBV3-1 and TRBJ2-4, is DTAVSQTPKYLVTQMGNDKSIKCEQNLGHDTMYWYKQDSKKFLKIMFSYNNKELIINETVPNRFSPKSPDKAHLNLHINSLELGDSAVYFCATSVGGWSSQYFGAGTRLSVL.

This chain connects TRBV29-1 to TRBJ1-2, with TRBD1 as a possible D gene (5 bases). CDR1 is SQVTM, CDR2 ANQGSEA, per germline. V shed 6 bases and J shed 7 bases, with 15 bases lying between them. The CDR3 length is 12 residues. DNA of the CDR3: TGCAGCGTGCTCACCGGGGACGCTGGCTACACCTTC. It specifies CSVLTGDAGYTF.

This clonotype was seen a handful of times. DNA of the CDR3: TGTGCCAGCAGCTTACGCGATGGGCCAAGCTCCTACAATGAGCAGTTCTTC. Translation gives CASSLRDGPSSYNEQFF. The V gene is TRBV11-2, the J gene TRBJ2-1; D is unclear. V was pared by 2 bases and J by 0 bases, with 14 bases between. Germline loops: CDR1 SGHAT, CDR2 FQNNGV. This CDR3 contains 17 residues.

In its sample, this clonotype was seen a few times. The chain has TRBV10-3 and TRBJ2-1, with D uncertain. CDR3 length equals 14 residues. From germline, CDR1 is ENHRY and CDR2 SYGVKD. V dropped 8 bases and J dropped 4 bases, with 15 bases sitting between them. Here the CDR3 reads CAIGDRTAYNEQFF. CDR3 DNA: TGTGCCATCGGGGATAGGACGGCTTACAATGAGCAGTTCTTC.

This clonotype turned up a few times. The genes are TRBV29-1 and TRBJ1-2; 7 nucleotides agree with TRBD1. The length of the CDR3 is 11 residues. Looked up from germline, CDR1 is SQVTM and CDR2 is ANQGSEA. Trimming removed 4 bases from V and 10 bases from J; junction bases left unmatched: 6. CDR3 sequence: CSVAGQHNYTF. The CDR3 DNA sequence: TGCAGCGTTGCGGGACAGCATAACTACACCTTC. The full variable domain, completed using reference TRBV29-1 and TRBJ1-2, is SAVISQKPSRDICQRGTSLTIQCQVDSQVTMMFWYRQQPGQSLTLIATANQGSEATYESGFVIDKFPISRPNLTFSTLTVSNMSPEDSSIYLCSVAGQHNYTFGSGTRLTVV.

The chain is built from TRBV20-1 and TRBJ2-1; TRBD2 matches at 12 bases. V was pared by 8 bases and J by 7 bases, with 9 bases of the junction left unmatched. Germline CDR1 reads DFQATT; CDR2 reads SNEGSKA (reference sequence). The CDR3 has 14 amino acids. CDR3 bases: TGCAGTTTACAACTAGCGGGAGGAAGGAATGAGCAGTTCTTC. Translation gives CSLQLAGGRNEQFF.

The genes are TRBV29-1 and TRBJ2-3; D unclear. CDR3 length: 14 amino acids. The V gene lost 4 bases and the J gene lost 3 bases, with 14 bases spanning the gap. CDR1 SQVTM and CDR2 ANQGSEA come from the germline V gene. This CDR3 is CSVVVSEWTDTQYF. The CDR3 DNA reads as TGCAGCGTTGTGGTGTCAGAATGGACAGATACGCAGTATTTT.

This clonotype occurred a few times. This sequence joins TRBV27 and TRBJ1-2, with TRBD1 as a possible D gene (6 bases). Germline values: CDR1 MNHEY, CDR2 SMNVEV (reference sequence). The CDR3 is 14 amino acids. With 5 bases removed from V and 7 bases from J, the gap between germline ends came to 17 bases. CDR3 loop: CASSAGGGPIGYTF. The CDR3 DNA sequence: TGTGCCAGCAGTGCCGGCGGGGGGCCCATTGGCTACACCTTC.

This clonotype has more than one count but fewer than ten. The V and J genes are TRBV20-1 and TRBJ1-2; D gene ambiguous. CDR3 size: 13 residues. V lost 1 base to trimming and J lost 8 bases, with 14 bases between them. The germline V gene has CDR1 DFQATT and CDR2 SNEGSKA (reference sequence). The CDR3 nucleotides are TGCAGTGCTAGAGTGCCCGGCCCTGGGGGCTACACCTTC. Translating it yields CSARVPGPGGYTF.

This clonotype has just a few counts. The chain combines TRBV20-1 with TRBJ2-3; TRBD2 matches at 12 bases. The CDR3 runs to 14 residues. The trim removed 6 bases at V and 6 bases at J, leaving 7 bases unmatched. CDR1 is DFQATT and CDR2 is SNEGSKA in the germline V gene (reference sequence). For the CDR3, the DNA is TGCAGTGCGAGGACTAGCGGGACCACGGATACGCAGTATTTT. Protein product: CSARTSGTTDTQYF.

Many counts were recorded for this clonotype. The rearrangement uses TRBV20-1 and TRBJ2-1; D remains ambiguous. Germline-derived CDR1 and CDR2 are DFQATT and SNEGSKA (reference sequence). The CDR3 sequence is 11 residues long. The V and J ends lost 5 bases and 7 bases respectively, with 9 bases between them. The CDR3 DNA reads TGCAGTGCTCTCCCACAGAATGAGCAGTTCTTC. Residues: CSALPQNEQFF.

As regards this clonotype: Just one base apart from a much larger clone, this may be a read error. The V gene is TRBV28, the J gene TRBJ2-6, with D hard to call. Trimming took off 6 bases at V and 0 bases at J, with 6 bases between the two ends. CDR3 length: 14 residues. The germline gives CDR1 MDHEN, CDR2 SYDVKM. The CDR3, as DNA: TGTGCCAGCAGGCCCCTCTCTGGGGCCAACGTCCTGACTTTC. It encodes CASRPLSGANVLTF.

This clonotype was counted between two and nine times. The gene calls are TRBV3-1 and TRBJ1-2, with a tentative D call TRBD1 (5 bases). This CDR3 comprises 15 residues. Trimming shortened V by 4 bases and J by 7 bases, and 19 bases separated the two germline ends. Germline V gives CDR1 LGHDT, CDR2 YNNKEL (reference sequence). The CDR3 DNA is TGTGCCAGCAGCCCATTTCTTGCGGGGACGGGTGGCTACACCTTC. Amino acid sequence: CASSPFLAGTGGYTF.